The T cell receptor (beta chain) described here comes from a study of blood T cell repertoires in COVID-19. Study-wide context: From the United States, Italy and Spain came samples of acute and convalescent COVID-19. Sources were T cells, B-cell-depleted T cells, or PBMCs; the material itself was cDNA or gDNA.

This CDR3 has 15 amino acids. V was clipped by 6 bases and J by 9 bases, with 23 bases between them. Germline CDR1 reads MDHEN; CDR2 reads SYDVKM. This clone appeared a single time. Seattle's enrolled individuals joined amid active infection and were then monitored longitudinally. Assay used: immunoSEQ multiplex PCR; TCRdb lists only in-frame clones, some missing. Of roughly 290,000 clones listed, about 85% were seen once; the top ten hold 0.87%. The source is a human donor with COVID-19, enrolled during active disease. The donor label of this sample is uncertain. The sample consisted of peripheral blood. This rearrangement joins TRBV28 to TRBJ1-2; no clear D gene. The CDR3 bases are TGTGCCAGCAGCGGGGAAAGGGAGTGGAGACGGAGCTACACCTTC. Encoded protein: CASSGEREWRRSYTF.